This TCR beta chain was recovered during a study of T cells in Graves' hyperthyroidism and ophthalmopathy. Study results and caveats: Peripheral blood also featured most of the thyroid clonotypes expanded above 0.001.

Points on this clonotype: Its specificity is not known.

Ophthalmopathy patients had Clinical Activity Score at least 3, NOSPECS grade at least 4, duration under 3 months. On the basis of clinical symptoms, serum thyroxine and TRAb, thyroid ultrasound and orbital computed tomography, diagnoses were made. The TCR beta CDR3 regions underwent amplification using RNA transcripts as the source. HTBI primers were used for first-round RT-PCR of the TCR CDR3. One entry per CDR3 protein results from TCRdb running MiXCR on the multiplex PCR reads. The data hold some 490,000 distinct CDR3 sequences, with more than 15% observed a single time. Trimming left V 3 bases short and J 6 bases short, with 12 bases between. CDR3 length equals 14 residues. The germline gives CDR1 MNHEY, CDR2 SMNVEV (reference sequence).

The clonotype originates from a woman aged 25 to 39 with Graves' ophthalmopathy. The sequencing sample was made of blood. The chain is built from TRBV27 and TRBJ2-1, with D possibly being TRBD1 (6 bases). The CDR3 region is CASSFGRGPNEQFF. For the CDR3, the DNA is TGTGCCAGCAGTTTTGGCAGGGGACCCAATGAGCAGTTCTTC.